The next 25 T cell receptor beta chains were all read from a single sample in a study of T cell responses to AZD1222 COVID-19 vaccine. The method was immunoSEQ multiplex PCR; TCRdb's version includes in-frame clones alone and lacks a portion of them. The table lists around 140,000 clones, around 92% of them singletons, with approximately 2.1% in the top ten. The sequences come from peripheral blood, collected 28 days after the second AZD1222 dose. These receptors were obtained from an adult who received the AZD1222 COVID-19 vaccine.

The chain has TRBV18 and TRBJ1-2; D is ambiguous. CDR1 is KGHSH and CDR2 is LQKENI in the germline V gene. Trimming took off 3 bases at V and 4 bases at J, with 15 bases between the two ends. This CDR3 is built from 15 residues. The CDR3 bases are TGTGCCAGCTCACCGGCAGCCTTAGAACTCTATGGCTACACCTTC. It codes for CASSPAALELYGYTF.

The genes are TRBV2 and TRBJ1-2; D ambiguous. Trimming removed 2 bases at V and 4 bases at J, with 14 bases between. Looked up from germline, CDR1 is SNHLY and CDR2 is FYNNEI. This CDR3 is built from 15 residues. The CDR3 region is CASSETVRRGYGYTF. The CDR3 DNA reads as TGTGCCAGCAGTGAAACCGTGCGACGGGGCTATGGCTACACCTTC.

This chain joins TRBV2 and TRBJ1-5, with D unresolved. Looked up from germline, CDR1 is SNHLY and CDR2 is FYNNEI. CDR3 length: 14 residues. V gave up 6 bases and J gave up 0 bases, with 9 bases separating them. The CDR3 loop reads CASRSDYSNQPQHF. Here the CDR3 DNA reads TGTGCCAGCAGAAGCGACTATAGCAATCAGCCCCAGCATTTT. Combining the CDR3 with reference TRBV2 and TRBJ1-5 gives the whole variable domain EPEVTQTPSHQVTQMGQEVILRCVPISNHLYFYWYRQILGQKVEFLVSFYNNEISEKSEIFDDQFSVERPDGSNFTLKIRSTKLEDSAMYFCASRSDYSNQPQHFGDGTRLSIL.

The gene calls are TRBV11-3 and TRBJ2-1; 10 nucleotides match TRBD2. With V trimmed by 2 bases and J by 8 bases, 6 bases remained unmatched. The germline gives CDR1 SGHNT, CDR2 YENEEA. The CDR3 totals 15 residues. This CDR3 is CASSLSSGGDHEQFF. For the CDR3, the DNA is TGTGCCAGCAGCTTATCCAGCGGGGGGGACCATGAGCAGTTCTTC.

The rearrangement joins TRBV9 to TRBJ1-6; D unclear. The V end lost 2 bases, the J end lost 8 bases, and 11 bases lay between the germline ends. The CDR3 spans 14 residues. Germline V gene lookup returns CDR1 SGDLS and CDR2 YYNGEE. The CDR3 loop is CASSVSLGDSPLHF. CDR3 nucleotides: TGTGCCAGCAGCGTTTCACTTGGGGATTCACCCCTCCACTTT. Complete variable domain (other parts from reference TRBV9 and TRBJ1-6): DSGVTQTPKHLITATGQRVTLRCSPRSGDLSVYWYQQSLDQGLQFLIQYYNGEERAKGNILERFSAQQFPDLHSELNLSSLELGDSALYFCASSVSLGDSPLHFGNGTRLTVT.

The chain links TRBV5-8 to TRBJ2-5; D may be TRBD2 (6 bases). V was clipped by 6 bases and J by 5 bases, with 11 bases between them. The CDR3 loop spans 12 amino acids. CDR1 SGHTS and CDR2 YDEGEE come from the germline V gene. As DNA, the CDR3 is TGTGCCAGCACGACTAGTGCGGAGACCCAGTACTTC. It codes for CASTTSAETQYF.

V usage is TRBV20-1 and J usage is TRBJ2-1, with TRBD2 matching over 10 bases. Germline lookup yields CDR1 DFQATT and CDR2 SNEGSKA (reference sequence). This CDR3 is built from 17 residues. V shed 3 bases, J shed 8 bases, and the junction held 16 bases outside the gene matches. CDR3 loop: CSASAVAGGVRADEQFF. As DNA, the CDR3 is TGCAGTGCTAGTGCGGTAGCGGGGGGCGTTCGGGCCGATGAGCAGTTCTTC.

This clone appeared once. This rearrangement joins TRBV19 to TRBJ1-4; D might be TRBD1 (5 bases). The CDR3 consists of 15 residues. The V and J ends lost 4 bases and 7 bases respectively, with 16 bases between them. The germline gives CDR1 LNHDA, CDR2 SQIVND (reference sequence). In DNA, the CDR3 is TGTGCCAGTAGTACCGGGAGGGGCGCGGGTGAAAAACTGTTTTTT. Its protein product is CASSTGRGAGEKLFF.

The chain carries TRBV30 and TRBJ1-1; D possibly corresponds to TRBD1 (6 bases). V lost 8 bases and J lost 5, with 21 bases in between. This CDR3 region has 14 residues. CDR1 and CDR2 (germline): GTSNPN, SVGIG (reference sequence). In DNA form, the CDR3 reads TGTGCCGTAGACAGGTCAGGGGTGGGGACTGAAGCTTTCTTT. Amino acids: CAVDRSGVGTEAFF.

V is TRBV2 and J is TRBJ2-1; 7 nucleotides agree with TRBD1. Germline V gene sequence: CDR1 SNHLY, CDR2 FYNNEI. The CDR3 sequence is 15 residues long. The V and J ends lost 10 bases and 3 bases, in that order; junction bases with no gene match: 12. CDR3 nucleotides: TGTGCCACCACGAGCAACAGGGGTCTCTACAATGAGCAGTTCTTC. Translation gives CATTSNRGLYNEQFF.

This rearrangement joins TRBV19 to TRBJ2-1; tentatively, D is TRBD2 (5 bases). The CDR3 length is 17 residues. Trimming left V 4 bases short and J 5 bases short, with 21 bases between. Germline CDR1 and CDR2: LNHDA and SQIVND (reference sequence). Here the CDR3 reads CASSNPSVGETNNEQFF. The CDR3, as DNA: TGTGCCAGTAGTAACCCTTCCGTGGGAGAAACTAACAATGAGCAGTTCTTC.

The chain couples TRBV5-1 to TRBJ2-1, with 10 nucleotides matching TRBD1. From germline, CDR1 is SGHRS and CDR2 YFSETQ. The CDR3 extends over 18 amino acids. V shed 2 bases, J shed 3 bases, and the junction held 11 bases outside the gene matches. The CDR3 DNA reads TGCGCCAGCAGCTTAAGGGGCCTAGGGACAGGGGTCTACAATGAGCAGTTCTTC. This translates into CASSLRGLGTGVYNEQFF.

In DNA form, the CDR3 reads TGTGCCAGCGGGGGAGACGCGTTTCAGCCCCAGCATTTT. It codes for CASGGDAFQPQHF. The chain has TRBV6-5 and TRBJ1-5; TRBD1 might be the D (5 bases). Germline loops: CDR1 MNHEY, CDR2 SVGAGI. CDR3 length: 13 amino acids. The V end was cut by 8 bases, the J end by 6 bases, with 14 bases between.

The chain joins TRBV6-4 to TRBJ2-3, with 11 bases identical to TRBD1. CDR3 length: 15 residues. The V gene end was trimmed by 6 bases and the J gene end by 1 base; junction bases not matched to a gene: 3. Germline CDR1 and CDR2: MRHNA and SNTAGT. Here the CDR3 reads CASSVGQGGTDTQYF. CDR3 bases: TGTGCCAGCAGCGTGGGACAGGGGGGCACAGATACGCAGTATTTT.

V gene TRBV19 combines with J gene TRBJ2-3; the D gene is possibly TRBD2 (6 bases). The CDR3 has 16 residues. V lost 7 bases and J 4 bases, leaving 21 bases between the germline ends. Germline V lookup: CDR1 LNHDA, CDR2 SQIVND (reference sequence). The CDR3 coding sequence is TGTGCCAGTATCTCCCGGGGAGGTTCACGGGCAGATACGCAGTATTTT. Translated, it gives CASISRGGSRADTQYF. The whole variable domain, filled in from reference TRBV19 and TRBJ2-3, reads DGGITQSPKYLFRKEGQNVTLSCEQNLNHDAMYWYRQDPGQGLRLIYYSQIVNDFQKGDIAEGYSVSREKKESFPLTVTSAQKNPTAFYLCASISRGGSRADTQYFGPGTRLTVL.

This clone has only one observation. The chain links TRBV15 to TRBJ1-2, with D possibly matching TRBD1 (6 bases). V lost 4 bases and J 8 bases, leaving 29 bases between the germline ends. CDR3 length: 18 amino acids. Looked up from germline, CDR1 is LNHNV and CDR2 is YYDKDF (reference sequence). CDR3 in amino acids: CATSNGGGGAATVGGYTF. The CDR3 DNA follows: TGTGCCACCAGCAATGGGGGGGGCGGAGCCGCAACAGTCGGGGGCTACACCTTC.

The V and J genes are TRBV6-5 and TRBJ2-1; TRBD2 matches at 7 bases. This CDR3 has 15 amino acids. Germline CDR1 and CDR2: MNHEY and SVGAGI. V lost 6 bases and J lost 6; bases outside the gene matches: 11. The CDR3, as DNA: TGTGCCAGCAGCGGCAGTGGAGGGAGGGGCAATGAGCAGTTCTTC. Its protein product is CASSGSGGRGNEQFF.

This clone has a single count. V gene TRBV28 combines with J gene TRBJ1-6; no definite D call. This CDR3 is built from 17 residues. Trimming pared 7 bases from V and 1 base from J, leaving 17 bases between. Germline CDR1 reads MDHEN; CDR2 reads SYDVKM. CDR3: CASTSPTTGSYNSPLHF. In nucleotides, the CDR3 is TGTGCCAGCACCTCCCCGACGACCGGGTCCTATAATTCACCCCTCCACTTT.

The CDR3 here is CAWSVLETQYF. Written as DNA, the CDR3 is TGTGCCTGGAGTGTTCTTGAGACCCAGTACTTC. This chain links TRBV30 with TRBJ2-5; D uncertain. CDR1 and CDR2 (germline): GTSNPN, SVGIG (reference sequence). This CDR3 is built from 11 residues. The V gene lost 0 bases and the J gene lost 5 bases, with 4 bases spanning the gap. Filled out from reference TRBV30 and TRBJ2-5, the complete variable domain reads SQTIHQWPATLVQPVGSPLSLECTVEGTSNPNLYWYRQAAGRGLQLLFYSVGIGQISSEVPQNLSASRPQDRQFILSSKKLLLSDSGFYLCAWSVLETQYFGPGTRLLVL.

The CDR3 region has the DNA TGTGCCAGCAGCGTCTCGACAGGGCTACTGCAGGGGGAAAAACTGTTTTTT. Encoded protein: CASSVSTGLLQGEKLFF. This rearrangement joins TRBV9 to TRBJ1-4; TRBD1 matches at 7 bases. The CDR3 extends over 17 amino acids. The germline V gene encodes CDR1 SGDLS and CDR2 YYNGEE. V shed 2 bases, J shed 8 bases, and the junction held 15 bases outside the gene matches. Combining the CDR3 with reference TRBV9 and TRBJ1-4 gives the whole variable domain DSGVTQTPKHLITATGQRVTLRCSPRSGDLSVYWYQQSLDQGLQFLIQYYNGEERAKGNILERFSAQQFPDLHSELNLSSLELGDSALYFCASSVSTGLLQGEKLFFGSGTQLSVL.

This sequence joins TRBV11-3 and TRBJ1-3; possible D gene TRBD1, 6 bases. CDR1 and CDR2 from the germline V gene are SGHNT and YENEEA. V lost 5 bases and J 3 bases, leaving 8 bases between the germline ends. The CDR3 has 13 amino acids. For the CDR3, the DNA is TGTGCCAGCAGCGCAGGGGTTGGAAACACCATATATTTT. Protein: CASSAGVGNTIYF.

The J gene is TRBJ1-3, the V gene TRBV29-1; D is ambiguous. The CDR3 is 12 residues long. Germline CDR1 is SQVTM and CDR2 is ANQGSEA. Between the trimmed V and J ends, which lost 1 base and 8 bases, there was a span of 9 bases. The CDR3 bases are TGCAGCGTTGAAGTAGGGAGTGACACCATATATTTT. Translation: CSVEVGSDTIYF.

The rearrangement links TRBV27 to TRBJ1-5; no clear D gene. Germline CDR1 is MNHEY and CDR2 is SMNVEV (reference sequence). V was trimmed by 6 bases and J by 7 bases, leaving 10 bases between them. The CDR3 runs to 12 residues. The CDR3 region has the DNA TGTGCCAGCAGAAGCGGGTGGCAGCCCCAGCATTTT. It specifies CASRSGWQPQHF.

This clone showed up just once. The gene calls are TRBV9 and TRBJ2-6; the D is unclear. Germline V lookup: CDR1 SGDLS, CDR2 YYNGEE. Trimming pared 4 bases from V and 0 bases from J, leaving 17 bases between. The CDR3 is 18 amino acids. The CDR3 loop is CASSPRLTLNSGANVLTF. The CDR3 bases are TGTGCCAGCAGCCCACGATTGACCCTAAACTCTGGGGCCAACGTCCTGACTTTC.

This sequence joins TRBV6-1 and TRBJ1-2; D unclear. V was trimmed by 3 bases and J by 1 base, leaving 6 bases between them. This CDR3 comprises 13 residues. Germline CDR1 reads MNHNS; CDR2 reads SASEGT. CDR3 sequence reads: CASSDQINYGYTF. The CDR3 DNA follows: TGTGCCAGCAGTGATCAAATTAACTATGGCTACACCTTC.